This T cell receptor (beta chain) emerged from a study of blood T cell repertoires in COVID-19. Per the germline V gene, CDR1 is SGHNT and CDR2 is YYREEE (reference sequence). Trimming cost V 4 bases and J 9 bases; bases outside gene matches: 10. There are 14 residues in the CDR3. Here immunoSEQ multiplex PCR was the method, and the copy in TCRdb shows in-frame clones only, minus some. The sample lists 200,000 to 250,000 clones; 90% were seen once. The age range of participants was roughly 18 to 90 years, with residence in under 30 US areas. Sequenced: PBMCs or T cells enriched from blood (not recorded which). The receptor comes from a man aged 25-45 years who had been exposed to COVID-19. The chain carries TRBV5-4 and TRBJ1-5; 7 bases agree with TRBD1. CDR3 amino acids: CASSSRDSLAPQHF. CDR3 coding DNA: TGTGCCAGCAGCAGTCGGGACAGCCTAGCGCCCCAGCATTTT.